The rows below give T cell receptor beta chains drawn from one sample of a study of blood T cells in healthy people across ages. One entry per CDR3 protein, called by TCRdb with MiXCR from the 5' RACE reads. The repertoire holds hundreds of thousands of distinct CDR3 sequences, with roughly 20% as singletons. The sequencing input was blood. These receptors all stem from a man aged 65 to 79 in good health. Both conserved end residues are part of each CDR3. D genes are given only for firm matches.

d_call: TRBD1; j_call: TRBJ1-2; v_call: TRBV9; cdr3_aa: CASSTSTGVNYGYTF
d_call: -; j_call: TRBJ2-2; v_call: TRBV5-1; cdr3_aa: CASSLASYRVPGELFF
d_call: TRBD1; j_call: TRBJ2-7; v_call: TRBV10-3; cdr3_aa: CAISEGEQGRYEQYF
d_call: -; j_call: TRBJ2-2; v_call: TRBV18; cdr3_aa: CASSPRTGNTGELFF
d_call: TRBD1; j_call: TRBJ2-2; v_call: TRBV5-6; cdr3_aa: CASREDRTNTGELFF
d_call: -; j_call: TRBJ2-1; v_call: TRBV21-1; cdr3_aa: CASSPAKAGGPKGSYNEQFF
d_call: -; j_call: TRBJ1-1; v_call: TRBV5-1; cdr3_aa: CASSLAQVNTEAFF
d_call: -; j_call: TRBJ2-5; v_call: TRBV3-1; cdr3_aa: CASSQSGPQETQYF
d_call: TRBD2; j_call: TRBJ2-2; v_call: TRBV11-3; cdr3_aa: CASSLDRLAGNTGELFF
d_call: -; j_call: TRBJ2-5; v_call: TRBV5-1; cdr3_aa: CASSLVGGGEETQYF
d_call: TRBD2; j_call: TRBJ2-7; v_call: TRBV20-1; cdr3_aa: CSANSGRASGEQYF
d_call: TRBD2; j_call: TRBJ2-7; v_call: TRBV20-1; cdr3_aa: CSARDLLSGSPYEQYF
d_call: -; j_call: TRBJ1-2; v_call: TRBV6-1; cdr3_aa: CASSERGLEGYTF
d_call: TRBD1; j_call: TRBJ2-7; v_call: TRBV28; cdr3_aa: CASIPGAGQETYEQYF
d_call: -; j_call: TRBJ2-3; v_call: TRBV6-2/TRBV6-3; cdr3_aa: CASSYSIPERTDTQYF
d_call: -; j_call: TRBJ2-7; v_call: TRBV20-1; cdr3_aa: CSARVRPTYEQYF
d_call: -; j_call: TRBJ2-3; v_call: TRBV29-1; cdr3_aa: CSVEARTDTQYF
d_call: -; j_call: TRBJ2-1; v_call: TRBV9; cdr3_aa: CASSVEGPVETQFF
d_call: TRBD2; j_call: TRBJ2-7; v_call: TRBV15; cdr3_aa: CATSSSSGSYEQYF
d_call: -; j_call: TRBJ1-1; v_call: TRBV5-1; cdr3_aa: CASSLGAGAFNTEAFF
d_call: TRBD1; j_call: TRBJ2-5; v_call: TRBV3-1; cdr3_aa: CASSQGQGRETQYF
d_call: -; j_call: TRBJ1-1; v_call: TRBV12-3/TRBV12-4; cdr3_aa: CASSSYRVSGTEAFF